The sequence of this TCR beta chain was determined in a study of blood T cell repertoires in COVID-19. Study-level background: Specimens from acute and convalescent COVID-19 originated in the United States, Italy and Spain. PBMCs, B-cell-depleted T cells, or T cells were the source of the cDNA or gDNA that made up the material.

CDR1 MDHEN and CDR2 SYDVKM come from the germline V gene. This CDR3 is built from 15 residues. Trimming left V 7 bases short and J 0 bases short, with 13 bases between. Study processing details: For nucleated cells, counts were estimated from reference gene primer amplification. The data were produced by immunoSEQ multiplex PCR, yet TCRdb's version contains in-frame clones alone and is incomplete. Clone size and the V and J calls come from that table; the DNA yielded D and trimming. The sample consists of about 310,000 clones, about nine tenths of them appearing once. This TCR came from a man over 45 with active or convalescent COVID-19. The chain has TRBV28 and TRBJ1-3; tentatively, D is TRBD1 (5 bases). The sequenced sample was peripheral blood. The CDR3 loop reads CASTPGGYSGNTIYF. CDR3 coding DNA: TGTGCCAGCACCCCCGGGGGGTACTCTGGAAACACCATATATTTT.